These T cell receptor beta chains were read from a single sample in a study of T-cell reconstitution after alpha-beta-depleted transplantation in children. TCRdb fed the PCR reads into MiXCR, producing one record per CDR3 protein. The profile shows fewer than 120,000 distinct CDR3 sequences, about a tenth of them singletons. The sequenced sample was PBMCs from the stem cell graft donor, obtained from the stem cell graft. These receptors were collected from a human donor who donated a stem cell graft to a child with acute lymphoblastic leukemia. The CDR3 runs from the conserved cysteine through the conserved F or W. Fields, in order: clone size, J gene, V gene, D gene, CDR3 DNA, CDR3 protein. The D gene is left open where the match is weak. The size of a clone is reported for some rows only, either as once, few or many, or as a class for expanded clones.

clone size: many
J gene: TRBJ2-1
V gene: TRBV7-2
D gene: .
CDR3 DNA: TGTGCCAGCAGCACCCGACTTATTTACAATGAGCAGTTCTTC
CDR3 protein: CASSTRLIYNEQFF

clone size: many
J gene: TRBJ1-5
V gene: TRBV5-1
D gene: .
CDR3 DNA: TGCGCCAGCAGCTTCGGCTTTGGGCAGCCCCAGCATTTT
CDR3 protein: CASSFGFGQPQHF

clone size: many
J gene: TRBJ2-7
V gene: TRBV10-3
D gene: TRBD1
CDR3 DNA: TGTGCCATCAGAGGACAGGGGGGGAGGTCCTACGAGCAGTACTTC
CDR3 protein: CAIRGQGGRSYEQYF

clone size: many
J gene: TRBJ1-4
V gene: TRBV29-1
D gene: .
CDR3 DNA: TGCAGCGTACAGGGAGTAGGTGCAACTAATGAAAAACTGTTTTTT
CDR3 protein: CSVQGVGATNEKLFF

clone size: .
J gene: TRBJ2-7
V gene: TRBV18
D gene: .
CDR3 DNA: TGTGCCAGCTCCGACGCAGGAGCATCCTACGAGCAGTACTTC
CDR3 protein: CASSDAGASYEQYF

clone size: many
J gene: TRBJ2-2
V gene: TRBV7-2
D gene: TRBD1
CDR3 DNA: TGTGCCAGCAGCCATAGGGGCCGGACAGGGGACACCGGGGAGCTGTTTTTT
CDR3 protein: CASSHRGRTGDTGELFF

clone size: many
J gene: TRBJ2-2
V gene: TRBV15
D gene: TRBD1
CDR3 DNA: TGTGCCACCAGCAGCAGGGGGCCTACCGGGGAGCTGTTTTTT
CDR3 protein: CATSSRGPTGELFF

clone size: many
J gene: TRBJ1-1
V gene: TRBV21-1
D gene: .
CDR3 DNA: TGTGCCAGCAGCGAACACCAGAACACTGAAGCTTTCTTT
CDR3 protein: CASSEHQNTEAFF

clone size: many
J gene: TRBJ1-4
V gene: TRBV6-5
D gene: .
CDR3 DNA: TGTGCCAGCAGTTACAGGCCGGAAAGAGGTGAAAAACTGTTTTTT
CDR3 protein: CASSYRPERGEKLFF

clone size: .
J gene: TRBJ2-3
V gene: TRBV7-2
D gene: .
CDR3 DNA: TGTGCCAGCACCTTAGGGTCAGATACGCAGTATTTT
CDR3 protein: CASTLGSDTQYF

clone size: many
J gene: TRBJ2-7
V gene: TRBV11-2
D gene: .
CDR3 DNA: TGTGCCAGCAGCTTAGATCAAACAGGGGAGCAGTACTTC
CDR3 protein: CASSLDQTGEQYF

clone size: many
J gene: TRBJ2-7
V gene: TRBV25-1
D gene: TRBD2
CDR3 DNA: TGTGCCAGCAGTGAATGGCTAGCGGGAGTAGACGAGCAGTACTTC
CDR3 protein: CASSEWLAGVDEQYF

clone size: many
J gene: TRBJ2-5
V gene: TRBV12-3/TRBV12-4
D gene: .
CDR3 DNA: TGTGCCAGCAGTCCCCGGGGAGCGGAACAAGAGACCCAGTACTTC
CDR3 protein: CASSPRGAEQETQYF

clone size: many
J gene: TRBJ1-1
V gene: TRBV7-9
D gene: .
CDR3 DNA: TGTGCCAGCAGCTTAGAATATCTAGGGACGGACACTGAAGCTTTCTTT
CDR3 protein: CASSLEYLGTDTEAFF

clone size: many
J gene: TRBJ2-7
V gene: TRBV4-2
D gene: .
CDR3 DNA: TGTGCCAGCAGCCAAGAGACCGTCAAAGGGGAGTACTTC
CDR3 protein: CASSQETVKGEYF

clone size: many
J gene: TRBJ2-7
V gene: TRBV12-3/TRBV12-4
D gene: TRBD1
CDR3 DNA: TGTGCCAGCAGTTCACCGGGACAGCACTACGAGCAGTACTTC
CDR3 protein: CASSSPGQHYEQYF

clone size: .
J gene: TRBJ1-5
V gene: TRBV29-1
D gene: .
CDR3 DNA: TGCAGCGTTGAATGGGGAGGGAATCAGCCCCAGCATTTT
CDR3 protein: CSVEWGGNQPQHF

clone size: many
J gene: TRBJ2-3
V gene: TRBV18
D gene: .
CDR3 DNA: TGTGCCAGCTCCCGGACTATGATAATTAGCACAGATACGCAGTATTTT
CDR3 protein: CASSRTMIISTDTQYF

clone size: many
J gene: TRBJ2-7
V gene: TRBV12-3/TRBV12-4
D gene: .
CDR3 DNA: TGTGCCAGCAGCGGACGACCCCCTAAGGACTACGAGCAGTACTTC
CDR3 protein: CASSGRPPKDYEQYF

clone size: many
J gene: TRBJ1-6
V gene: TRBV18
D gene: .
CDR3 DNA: TGTGCCAGCTCACCGCAGGGACGGTCACCCCTCCACTTT
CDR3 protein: CASSPQGRSPLHF

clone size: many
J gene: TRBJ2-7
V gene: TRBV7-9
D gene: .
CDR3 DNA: TGTGCCAGCAGCCACGGACAGACTCTTTCCTACGAGCAGTACTTC
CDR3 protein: CASSHGQTLSYEQYF

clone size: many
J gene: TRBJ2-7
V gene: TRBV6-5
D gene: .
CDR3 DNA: TGTGCCAGCAGTTCCCCGGGAGAGGCTTCCTACGAGCAGTACTTC
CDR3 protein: CASSSPGEASYEQYF

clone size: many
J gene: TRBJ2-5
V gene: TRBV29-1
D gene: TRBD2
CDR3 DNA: TGCAGCGTTGCCCGGACTAGCGGGGGGCCCTCCCTAAGATCGGATTCCCAGTACTTC
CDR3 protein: CSVARTSGGPSLRSDSQYF